A selection of T cell receptor beta chains follows, all from one sample in a study of CD8 T cells in Susac syndrome. TCRdb passed the immunoSEQ multiplex PCR reads through MiXCR, listing each CDR3 protein once. This table has roughly 200,000 distinct CDR3 sequences, roughly 95% appearing once. The sample was CD8+ T cells from PBMCs. The receptor set was obtained from a human donor with multiple sclerosis. CDR3s include the opening cysteine and the closing phenylalanine or tryptophan. Fields, in order: D gene, J gene, V gene, clone size, CDR3 DNA, CDR3 protein. D genes are given only for firm matches. Clone size, where shown, is once, few, many, or a class for clones that have expanded.

D gene: -; J gene: TRBJ2-3; V gene: TRBV7-6; clone size: -; CDR3 DNA: TGTGCCAGCAGCTTAGGATCGGGGACCACAGATACGCAGTATTTT; CDR3 protein: CASSLGSGTTDTQYF
D gene: -; J gene: TRBJ2-7; V gene: TRBV29-1; clone size: -; CDR3 DNA: TGCAGCGGGATAGAGAGCTACGAGCAGTACTTC; CDR3 protein: CSGIESYEQYF
D gene: -; J gene: TRBJ2-3; V gene: TRBV9; clone size: -; CDR3 DNA: TGTGCCAGCAAGGGTATTCCAGATACGCAGTATTTT; CDR3 protein: CASKGIPDTQYF
D gene: TRBD1; J gene: TRBJ1-6; V gene: TRBV9; clone size: -; CDR3 DNA: TGTGCCAGCGGACAGGGGAATTCACCCCTCCACTTT; CDR3 protein: CASGQGNSPLHF
D gene: -; J gene: TRBJ2-3; V gene: TRBV24-1; clone size: -; CDR3 DNA: TGTGCCACCAGTGATGCTGGGCGGGATTCAGATACGCAGTATTTT; CDR3 protein: CATSDAGRDSDTQYF
D gene: -; J gene: TRBJ2-7; V gene: TRBV9; clone size: -; CDR3 DNA: TGTGCCAGCAGCCCTACAGGGTCACCCTCCTACGAGCAGTACTTC; CDR3 protein: CASSPTGSPSYEQYF
D gene: -; J gene: TRBJ2-1; V gene: TRBV9; clone size: once; CDR3 DNA: TGTGCCAGCAGCGTAGGGGGGTTCTCCTACAATGAGCAGTTCTTC; CDR3 protein: CASSVGGFSYNEQFF
D gene: -; J gene: TRBJ2-7; V gene: TRBV20-1; clone size: -; CDR3 DNA: TGCAGTGCTAGTCCCCTCTCAGACCCCTACGAGCAGTACTTC; CDR3 protein: CSASPLSDPYEQYF
D gene: -; J gene: TRBJ1-1; V gene: TRBV12-3/TRBV12-4; clone size: -; CDR3 DNA: TGTGCCAGCAGTTTAGCCGGGTTTTACCACTTT; CDR3 protein: CASSLAGFYHF
D gene: TRBD1; J gene: TRBJ1-6; V gene: TRBV27; clone size: -; CDR3 DNA: TGTGCCAGCCGACAGGGGGCCTCACCCCTCCACTTT; CDR3 protein: CASRQGASPLHF
D gene: TRBD1; J gene: TRBJ2-1; V gene: TRBV2; clone size: -; CDR3 DNA: TGTGCCAGCAGAAGAGGGACAGTAGGAGACTCCTACAATGAGCAGTTCTTC; CDR3 protein: CASRRGTVGDSYNEQFF
D gene: -; J gene: TRBJ1-5; V gene: TRBV27; clone size: -; CDR3 DNA: TGTGCCAGCAGTTTAGGCGGGGGGGGCAATCAGCCCCAGCATTTT; CDR3 protein: CASSLGGGGNQPQHF
D gene: -; J gene: TRBJ1-2; V gene: TRBV5-4; clone size: -; CDR3 DNA: TGTGCCAGCAGCCCTGGACAACTTGGCTACACCTTC; CDR3 protein: CASSPGQLGYTF
D gene: -; J gene: TRBJ2-7; V gene: TRBV5-1; clone size: -; CDR3 DNA: TGCGCCAGCAGCTACCGTCAACCTGATTACGAGCAGTACTTC; CDR3 protein: CASSYRQPDYEQYF
D gene: -; J gene: TRBJ2-7; V gene: TRBV15; clone size: -; CDR3 DNA: TGTGCCACCAGCAGAGAGGGCGTTACGGCCGAGCAGTACTTC; CDR3 protein: CATSREGVTAEQYF
D gene: -; J gene: TRBJ2-3; V gene: TRBV3-1; clone size: -; CDR3 DNA: TGTGCCAGCAGCCAAGATTTGGAGAGTATCTCATATTTT; CDR3 protein: CASSQDLESISYF
D gene: -; J gene: TRBJ2-1; V gene: TRBV12-3/TRBV12-4; clone size: -; CDR3 DNA: TGTGCCAGCAGTTTTTTCGGCGGCGATGAGCAGTTCTTC; CDR3 protein: CASSFFGGDEQFF
D gene: -; J gene: TRBJ2-5; V gene: TRBV2; clone size: -; CDR3 DNA: TGTGCCAGGAGGACCCAAGAGACCCAGTACTTC; CDR3 protein: CARRTQETQYF
D gene: -; J gene: TRBJ1-1; V gene: TRBV6-5; clone size: -; CDR3 DNA: TGTGCCAGCACTCTACCGGGACTCACTGAAGCTTTCTTT; CDR3 protein: CASTLPGLTEAFF
D gene: TRBD1; J gene: TRBJ2-1; V gene: TRBV4-1; clone size: -; CDR3 DNA: TGCGCCAGCAGCCAGGCCGGGACAGGGGCCTACAATGAGCAGTTCTTC; CDR3 protein: CASSQAGTGAYNEQFF
D gene: TRBD2; J gene: TRBJ2-3; V gene: TRBV29-1; clone size: -; CDR3 DNA: TGCAGCGCCCTCGGGGGGGGTCCAGATACGCAGTATTTT; CDR3 protein: CSALGGGPDTQYF
D gene: -; J gene: TRBJ1-2; V gene: TRBV2; clone size: -; CDR3 DNA: TGTGCCAGCAGTGCTAGTCCTCCTGGCTATGGCTACACCTTC; CDR3 protein: CASSASPPGYGYTF
D gene: TRBD1; J gene: TRBJ1-2; V gene: TRBV29-1; clone size: -; CDR3 DNA: TGCAGCCTGTTCGGGACAGCGGGCTACACCTTC; CDR3 protein: CSLFGTAGYTF
D gene: -; J gene: TRBJ2-3; V gene: TRBV24-1; clone size: once; CDR3 DNA: TGTGCCACCAGTGACTCGGGACTCAGGGATCCCGATACGCAGTATTTT; CDR3 protein: CATSDSGLRDPDTQYF
D gene: -; J gene: TRBJ2-7; V gene: TRBV5-1; clone size: once; CDR3 DNA: TGCGCCAGCAGCTTGGGGCTAGCGAACATCCACTACGAGCAGTACTTC; CDR3 protein: CASSLGLANIHYEQYF
D gene: -; J gene: TRBJ2-7; V gene: TRBV7-2; clone size: -; CDR3 DNA: TGTGCCAGCAGCTTAGAGAGACAACACTACGAGCAGTACTTC; CDR3 protein: CASSLERQHYEQYF
D gene: -; J gene: TRBJ2-7; V gene: TRBV2; clone size: -; CDR3 DNA: TGTGCGACCTCCCATGCCTCCTCCTACGAGCAGTACTTC; CDR3 protein: CATSHASSYEQYF
D gene: -; J gene: TRBJ2-1; V gene: TRBV13; clone size: -; CDR3 DNA: TGTGCCAGCAGCCCAATTGGGGTCGGGGAGCAGTTCTTC; CDR3 protein: CASSPIGVGEQFF
D gene: TRBD1; J gene: TRBJ1-2; V gene: TRBV29-1; clone size: -; CDR3 DNA: TGCAGCGGAAGGACAGGGGACTATGGCTACACCTTC; CDR3 protein: CSGRTGDYGYTF
D gene: TRBD2; J gene: TRBJ2-5; V gene: TRBV25-1; clone size: -; CDR3 DNA: TGTGCTAGCGGGAGTTTCGGAGAGACCCAGTACTTC; CDR3 protein: CASGSFGETQYF
D gene: -; J gene: TRBJ2-3; V gene: TRBV29-1; clone size: -; CDR3 DNA: TGCAGCGTTTGCAAAGAGGCGGCCGGTCCTAGCACAGATACGCAGTATTTT; CDR3 protein: CSVCKEAAGPSTDTQYF
D gene: TRBD2; J gene: TRBJ2-1; V gene: TRBV5-1; clone size: -; CDR3 DNA: TGCGCCAGCACCCTAGCGGGAGCGCCTATCGATGAGCAGTTCTTC; CDR3 protein: CASTLAGAPIDEQFF
D gene: -; J gene: TRBJ2-1; V gene: TRBV7-9; clone size: -; CDR3 DNA: TGTGCCAGCAGCTTAACGCGACACAATGAGCAGTTCTTC; CDR3 protein: CASSLTRHNEQFF
D gene: TRBD2; J gene: TRBJ2-1; V gene: TRBV5-6; clone size: once; CDR3 DNA: TGTGCCAGCAGCTTGCAGCGGGAGGCTGAGCAGTTCTTC; CDR3 protein: CASSLQREAEQFF
D gene: TRBD1; J gene: TRBJ1-2; V gene: TRBV20-1; clone size: -; CDR3 DNA: TGCAGTGCGAGACTCCCGGGACAGCTTTACTATGGCTACACCTTC; CDR3 protein: CSARLPGQLYYGYTF
D gene: TRBD1; J gene: TRBJ1-6; V gene: TRBV7-7; clone size: -; CDR3 DNA: TGTGCCAGCAGCACAGAGGACAGGGGGAATAATTCACCCCTCCACTTT; CDR3 protein: CASSTEDRGNNSPLHF
D gene: -; J gene: TRBJ1-1; V gene: TRBV2; clone size: -; CDR3 DNA: TGTGCCAGCAGTGAAGCCAGGGAAGGCACTGAAGCTTTCTTT; CDR3 protein: CASSEAREGTEAFF
D gene: -; J gene: TRBJ2-1; V gene: TRBV5-6; clone size: -; CDR3 DNA: TGTGCCAGCAGCTTGGGTGGCGGGATGGGATACAATGAGCAGTTCTTC; CDR3 protein: CASSLGGGMGYNEQFF
D gene: -; J gene: TRBJ1-1; V gene: TRBV30; clone size: -; CDR3 DNA: TGTGCCTGGAGTACAGTGGACACTGAAGCTTTCTTT; CDR3 protein: CAWSTVDTEAFF
D gene: TRBD2; J gene: TRBJ2-5; V gene: TRBV7-8; clone size: -; CDR3 DNA: TGTGCCAGCAGCTCCGGGGGGAATCGAGAGACCCAGTACTTC; CDR3 protein: CASSSGGNRETQYF
D gene: -; J gene: TRBJ2-7; V gene: TRBV4-2; clone size: -; CDR3 DNA: TGTGCCAGCAGCCAAGTTCAAGGCAGGCCCTACGAGCAGTACTTC; CDR3 protein: CASSQVQGRPYEQYF
D gene: -; J gene: TRBJ2-1; V gene: TRBV3-1; clone size: -; CDR3 DNA: TGTGCCAGCTCCCGCACCGGGGGCTGGGATGAGCAGTTCTTC; CDR3 protein: CASSRTGGWDEQFF
D gene: TRBD2; J gene: TRBJ2-6; V gene: TRBV29-1; clone size: -; CDR3 DNA: TGCAGCTTCTTGAGCGGGACCGGGGCCAACGTCCTGACTTTC; CDR3 protein: CSFLSGTGANVLTF
D gene: -; J gene: TRBJ1-1; V gene: TRBV20-1; clone size: once; CDR3 DNA: TGCAGTGCTAGAGTGCCGGGGACCGTCGCAGCTTTCTTT; CDR3 protein: CSARVPGTVAAFF